Below, 8 T cell receptor beta chains from the same sample are listed, as sequenced in a study of early T cells in non-severe SARS-CoV-2 infection. TCRdb independently ran MiXCR on the 5' RACE reads; one entry per CDR3 protein. The sample has some 57,000 distinct CDR3 sequences; less than 9.5% are singletons. The source material was whole blood. These receptors came from an adult who was a healthcare worker with PCR-confirmed SARS-CoV-2 infection or an uninfected control (not recorded which).

The V gene is TRBV7-2, the J gene TRBJ2-7; 9 bases are shared with TRBD2. This CDR3 contains 16 residues. V shed 5 bases and J 3 bases; nucleotides not matched to a gene: 11. Germline assignment: CDR1 SGHTA and CDR2 FQGNSA. CDR3 sequence reads: CASSLIAGEPLYEQYF. The CDR3, as DNA: TGTGCCAGCAGCCTCATAGCGGGGGAGCCCCTCTACGAGCAGTACTTC.

The chain carries TRBV29-1 and TRBJ2-2; D unclear. Germline-derived CDR1 and CDR2 are SQVTM and ANQGSEA. Trimming removed 6 bases at V and 2 bases at J, with 10 bases between. The CDR3 length is 13 residues. The CDR3 region is CSVRHPNTGELFF. CDR3 nucleotides: TGCAGCGTGCGACACCCAAACACCGGGGAGCTGTTTTTT.

This clonotype appeared once. The CDR3, as DNA: TGTGCCAGCAGTTTATCGAGGGGATGGGGGGCAGATACGCAGTATTTT. It is translated as CASSLSRGWGADTQYF. The genes are TRBV27 and TRBJ2-3, with D maybe TRBD2 (6 bases). Trimming removed 0 bases at V and 4 bases at J, with 14 bases between. There are 16 residues in the CDR3. CDR1 MNHEY and CDR2 SMNVEV come from the germline V gene (reference sequence).

This chain uses TRBV20-1 with TRBJ2-3; D is unclear. V lost 3 bases to trimming and J lost 2 bases, with 0 bases between them. Germline CDR1 reads DFQATT; CDR2 reads SNEGSKA (reference sequence). This CDR3 has 10 residues. The CDR3 here is CSASTDTQYF. The DNA of the CDR3 is TGCAGTGCTAGCACAGATACGCAGTATTTT.

Ten or more counts support this clonotype. The chain joins TRBV4-1 to TRBJ2-3, with unresolved D. In germline, CDR1 is MGHRA, CDR2 YSYEKL. The V end was cut by 1 base, the J end by 1 base, with 12 bases between. This CDR3 spans 16 amino acids. The CDR3: CASSQGPTGGTDTQYF. The CDR3 DNA follows: TGCGCCAGCAGCCAAGGGCCGACTGGGGGCACAGATACGCAGTATTTT.

This clonotype has at least ten counts. The chain recombines TRBV20-1 with TRBJ2-1; D possibly corresponds to TRBD1 (6 bases). Trimming removed 8 bases at V and 9 bases at J, with 20 bases between. This CDR3 spans 13 amino acids. Germline lookup yields CDR1 DFQATT and CDR2 SNEGSKA (reference sequence). CDR3 loop: CSTSRRDTGEQFF. The CDR3, as DNA: TGCAGTACTTCGCGCCGGGACACGGGTGAGCAGTTCTTC.

In its sample, this clonotype was seen a few times. The chain carries TRBV14 and TRBJ2-7; no firm D call. With 3 bases removed from V and 4 bases from J, the gap between germline ends came to 4 bases. The CDR3 runs 11 residues. The germline V gene encodes CDR1 SGHDN and CDR2 FVKESK. The CDR3 DNA follows: TGTGCCAGCAGCCAGGAGTACGAGCAGTACTTC. It is translated as CASSQEYEQYF.

This clonotype has a handful of counts. This sequence joins TRBV12-3 or TRBV12-4 and TRBJ1-6; tentative D call: TRBD1 (6 bases). This CDR3 comprises 14 residues. V lost 4 bases to trimming and J lost 9 bases, with 13 bases between them. Here the CDR3 DNA reads TGTGCCAGCAGTTCACTCGGACAGCGTTCACCCCTCCACTTT. This gives the protein CASSSLGQRSPLHF.